What follows is one TCR beta chain and its context. This clonotype was counted only a few times. This clone's antigen is unknown. No base quality information exists; no much larger clone differs at one position. The data were obtained in a study of immune heterogeneity within non-small cell lung tumors (dated by TCRdb to 2016 to 2019). Turning to the overall study: By histology, a handful of squamous cell carcinomas, approximately 11 non-squamous carcinomas and 1 tumor not otherwise specified were included. Whole-exome sequencing, RNA-seq and TCR beta repertoire sequencing were combined for multiple spatially distinct regions from each NSCLC tumor so that intratumoral immune heterogeneity could be examined. Neoantigen binding to each patient's HLA alleles was predicted with netMHCpan-3.0 for mutant peptides of 8 to 11 amino acids. Transcriptome data were available for just roughly 40 loci from about a dozen patients, whereas TCR repertoire analysis spanned just over 55 tumor loci from roughly 16 patients.

The TCR beta CDR3 region was amplified with a multiplex PCR system, in which a first round of roughly 10 cycles was run using 32 V-gene forward and 13 J-gene reverse primers. A QIAGEN Multiplex PCR Kit was used for first-round PCR, and the primer sequences were filed in Chinese patent CN105087789A. In a second PCR round, Illumina universal primers were added with the Phusion High-Fidelity PCR Kit. Paired-end sequencing of TCR libraries was carried out on the Illumina HiSeq X Ten platform at a read length of 151 bp. The paper's processing steps were these. Reads without multiplex PCR primers were removed using Cutadapt, read pairs were merged using PEAR, and CDR3 regions were called using MiXCR with default settings. Repertoire diversity used Shannon entropy, and clonality was computed as one minus Shannon entropy divided by ln of productive unique sequence count. Clonotypes at a frequency of at least 0.5% were defined as dominant or high-frequency T-cell clones. TCRdb passed the public sequencing reads through fastp at Q25 and MiXCR, retaining productive beta sequences. Each entry merges the rows of one CDR3 protein and shows their most common DNA and genes. Clone size and V and J calls follow TCRdb, not the original study. The sample data list over 10,000 distinct CDR3 sequences, and around a fifth of these were observed just once. The ten largest make up around 4.3% of the sample.

Study-level results and caveats: A moderate positive correlation (R approximately 0.31), which was statistically significant, linked local T-cell repertoire clonality to local tumor mutational burden. Identical dominant CDR3B clonotypes recurred across loci within a patient, yet different tumor locations also harbored unique high-frequency clones. For the most part, high-frequency TCR beta clonotypes differed from one individual patient to another.

The TCR template was genomic DNA extracted from bulk tumor tissue, and approximately 630 ng of gDNA was amplified for each sample. During surgery, multiple biopsies were taken from each primary tumor, with sampling sites spaced as far apart as possible within the tumor mass. The study cohort was described as untreated and was composed of newly diagnosed NSCLC cases undergoing curative surgery. The samples came from roughly 15 patients with newly diagnosed non-small cell lung cancer who were having surgery intended to be curative. The resected tumor masses were reviewed by two independent pathologists. Only high-quality DNA and RNA samples were carried forward to sequencing. This clonotype originated in a man aged 60 to 75 with non-small cell lung cancer. The sample was lung tumor tissue.

The base sequence is TGTGCCATCAGCCCCTCTACAGGGATCTACGAGCAGTACTTC. Its translation reads: CAISPSTGIYEQYF. This chain joins TRBV10-3 to TRBJ2-7; TRBD1 might be the D gene, on 6 matching bases. V loses 6 bases, J loses 3 bases, and the germline ends lie 15 bases apart. From the cysteine up to the phenylalanine, the CDR3 has a length of 14 residues. Here the CDR3 DNA is all that survives: 42 bases in frame from base 1. As encoded in the germline V gene, CDR1 is ENHRY while CDR2 is SYGVKD.